The T cell receptor (beta chain) described here comes from a study of blood T cell repertoires in COVID-19. Overall study: The origin of the acute and convalescent COVID-19 samples was the United States, Italy and Spain. From T cells, B-cell-depleted T cells, or PBMCs came the material, which was cDNA or gDNA.

Measured with immunoSEQ multiplex PCR; TCRdb has only the in-frame clones, and not every one. The sample lists tens of thousands of clones, 85% to 90% seen once, with around 12% in the top ten. This CDR3 is 11 amino acids long. V was clipped by 6 bases and J by 0 bases, with 2 bases between them. Germline CDR1 reads MDHEN; CDR2 reads SYDVKM. V and J are TRBV28 and TRBJ1-1, with D uncertain. The TCR originated in a human donor in a cohort sampled during active COVID-19. The donor label of this sample is uncertain. Sequenced input: peripheral blood. CDR3 in amino acids: CASSVNTEAFF. In nucleotides, the CDR3 is TGTGCCAGCAGCGTGAACACTGAAGCTTTCTTT.